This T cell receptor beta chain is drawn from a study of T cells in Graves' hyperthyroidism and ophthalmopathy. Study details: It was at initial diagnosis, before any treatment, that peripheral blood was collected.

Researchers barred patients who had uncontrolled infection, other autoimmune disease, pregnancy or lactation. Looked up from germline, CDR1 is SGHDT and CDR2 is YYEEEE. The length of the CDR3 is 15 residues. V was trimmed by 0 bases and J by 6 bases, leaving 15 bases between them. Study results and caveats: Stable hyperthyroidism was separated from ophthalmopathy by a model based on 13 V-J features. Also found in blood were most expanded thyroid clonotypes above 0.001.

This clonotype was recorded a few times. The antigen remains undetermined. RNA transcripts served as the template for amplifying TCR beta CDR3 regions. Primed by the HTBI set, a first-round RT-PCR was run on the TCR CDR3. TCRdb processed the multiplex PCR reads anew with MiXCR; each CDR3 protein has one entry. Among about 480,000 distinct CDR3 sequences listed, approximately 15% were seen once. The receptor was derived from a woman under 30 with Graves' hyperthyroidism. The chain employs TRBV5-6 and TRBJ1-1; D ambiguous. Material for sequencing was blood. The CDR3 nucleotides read TGTGCCAGCAGCTTGGAATGGGTGGGCGGGGCTGAAGCTTTCTTT. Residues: CASSLEWVGGAEAFF.